The source of this TCR beta chain is a study of memory B cells and T cells in multiple sclerosis. Points from the study as a whole: Compartments had unequal clone-set sizes, affecting shared clonotype counts.

To note about this clone: Its antigen remains unidentified.

After stimulus-free culture, autoproliferating CFSE-dim and non-proliferating CFSE-high T cells were sequenced separately. Cultures began with roughly 49 million CFSE-labeled PBMCs, unstimulated for about 7 days, with replicate wells pooled. Without exogenous stimuli, around 0.5 uM CFSE-labeled PBMCs were cultured serum-free. Produced via immunoSEQ multiplex PCR; TCRdb's table is partial and in-frame only. In the table there are 35,000 to 55,000 clones, roughly 80% of which are singletons. J gave up 7 bases and V 4 bases, and 6 bases lay outside the gene matches. Germline V gene lookup returns CDR1 SGHRS and CDR2 YFSETQ. This CDR3 contains 15 residues.

This chain links TRBV5-1 with TRBJ1-6; the match to TRBD1 covers 9 bases. This sequence was found in a human donor with multiple sclerosis. The specimen sequenced was PBMCs from blood kept in culture. The CDR3 region is CASSQTTGGNSPLHF. The CDR3 nucleotides are TGCGCCAGCAGCCAAACCACAGGGGGCAATTCACCCCTCCACTTT.